This TCR beta chain was retrieved from a study of T cell repertoires in cytomegalovirus infection. In the study overall: CMV infection and matching HLA type were both indicated by public TCR beta signatures.

Regarding the study as a whole: HLA-C-restricted, CMV-specific TCR beta clonotypes were dominant ex vivo.

The sample holds many counts of this clonotype. The target antigen is unknown. In TCRdb, the reads were re-called with MiXCR into one record per CDR3 protein. The data show 200,000 to 300,000 distinct CDR3 sequences, about 12% seen once. The germline V and J ends were trimmed by 5 bases and 5 bases, with 10 bases remaining between them. This CDR3 has 13 residues. The specimen was PBMCs. The TCR originated in a human donor in good health (CMV status not recorded). Some clones in this sample may be carry-over from other donors' samples. The V gene is TRBV12-3 or TRBV12-4, the J gene TRBJ2-4, with D perhaps matching TRBD2 (6 bases). The CDR3 loop is CASSRPGENIQYF. The CDR3 nucleotides are TGTGCCAGCAGTCGCCCGGGAGAAAACATTCAGTACTTC.